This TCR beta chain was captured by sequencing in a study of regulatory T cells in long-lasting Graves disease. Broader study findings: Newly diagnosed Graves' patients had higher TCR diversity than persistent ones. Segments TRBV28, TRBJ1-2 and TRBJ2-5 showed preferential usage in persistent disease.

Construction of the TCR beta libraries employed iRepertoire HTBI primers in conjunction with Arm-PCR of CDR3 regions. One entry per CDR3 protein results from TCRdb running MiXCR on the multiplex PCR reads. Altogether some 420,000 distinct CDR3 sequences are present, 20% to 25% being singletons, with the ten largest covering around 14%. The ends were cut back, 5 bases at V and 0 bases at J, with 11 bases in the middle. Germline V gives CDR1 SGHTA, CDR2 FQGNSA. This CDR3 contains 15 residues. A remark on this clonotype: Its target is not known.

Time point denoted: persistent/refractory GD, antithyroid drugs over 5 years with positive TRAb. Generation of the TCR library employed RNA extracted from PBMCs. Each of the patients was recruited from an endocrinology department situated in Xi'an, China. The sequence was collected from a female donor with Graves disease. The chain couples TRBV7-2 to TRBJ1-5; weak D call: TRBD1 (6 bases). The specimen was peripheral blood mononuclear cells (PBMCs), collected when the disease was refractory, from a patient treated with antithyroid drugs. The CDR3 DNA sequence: TGTGCCAGCAGCCCGACAGGAGATAGCAATCAGCCCCAGCATTTT. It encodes CASSPTGDSNQPQHF.